This TCR beta chain was identified during a study of response to subunit inactivated influenza vaccine (dated by TCRdb to 2016 to 2019). Context from the whole study: To follow how T cells responded to a trivalent subunit inactivated influenza vaccine, the researchers relied on deep quantitative profiling of the T cell receptor repertoire. On the study overall, not on this receptor specifically: The authors suggested that each seasonal influenza vaccination may recruit only a limited number of new T cells.

A word on this clonotype: Which antigen it targets is not known. There are no base qualities to consult, and no much larger clone falls within one base.

Receptor libraries were prepared by RT-PCR. TCRdb names Illumina HiSeq 2500 as the instrument used. The public reads were run again by TCRdb, first through fastp at Q25 and then through MiXCR, and only productive beta chains were kept. Rows with a matching CDR3 protein are joined into one entry that keeps the most common DNA and genes. The sample records about 150,000 distinct CDR3 sequences, roughly a tenth of which are singletons. The top ten hold around 33% of the sample. Via the germline V gene (reference sequence), CDR1 is GTSNPN and CDR2 SVGIG. The V end gives up 1 base and the J end 3 bases, leaving 6 bases in the junction not matched to a gene. The CDR3 has 15 amino acids, counting the end cysteine and phenylalanine. Only the CDR3 DNA stays, 45 bases, in frame from base 1.

Recombination linked TRBV30 to TRBJ2-1; 7 of the junction bases match TRBD2. The material sequenced was CD8+ T cells sorted from PBMCs, taken about 23 months after vaccination. This clonotype originated in a man in his fifties or sixties who received an inactivated influenza vaccine. Donor details come from another sample of the same person, matched by shared clones. The DNA sequence reads TGTGCCTGGAGTGCCGACGGGACTAACTACAATGAGCAGTTCTTC. It specifies CAWSADGTNYNEQFF.